This is a list of T cell receptor beta chains from one sample in a study of blood T cell repertoires in COVID-19. Sequenced by immunoSEQ multiplex PCR; TCRdb stores in-frame clones only, minus some. The sample gives just over 250,000 clones, roughly nine tenths of which show up once; under 4.5% is in the top ten. The sequenced material came from peripheral blood. These receptors were obtained from a man in his sixties who had recovered from COVID-19. Each CDR3 is given with its conserved first and last residue. D genes are given only for firm matches. A row's size may be missing; if present it is once, few, many or a size class.

. | TRBJ2-5 | TRBV3-1/TRBV3-2 | TRBD1 | CASSQATGETQYF | TGTGCCAGCAGCCAAGCGACAGGGGAGACCCAGTACTTC
. | TRBJ2-3 | TRBV27 | . | CASSFGVWRTDTQYF | TGTGCCAGCAGTTTTGGGGTTTGGAGGACAGATACGCAGTATTTT
. | TRBJ1-1 | TRBV11-1 | . | CASSSTVNTEAFF | TGTGCCAGCAGCTCGACAGTGAACACTGAAGCTTTCTTT
. | TRBJ2-5 | TRBV7-9 | TRBD1 | CASSYGTGGETQYF | TGTGCCAGCAGCTACGGGACAGGAGGGGAGACCCAGTACTTC
few | TRBJ1-6 | TRBV3-1/TRBV3-2 | TRBD1 | CASSPSPQTGGTHSPLHF | TGTGCCAGCAGCCCCTCACCACAAACAGGGGGGACTCATTCACCCCTCCACTTT
. | TRBJ1-2 | TRBV10-1 | TRBD1 | CASSESADRADGYTF | TGCGCCAGCAGTGAGAGTGCGGACAGGGCAGATGGCTACACCTTC
. | TRBJ1-5 | TRBV6-5 | . | CGGKSHSNQPQHF | TGTGGCGGGAAGTCACATAGCAATCAGCCCCAGCATTTT
. | TRBJ2-1 | TRBV4-2 | TRBD2 | CASSSGLAGGGNEQFF | TGTGCCAGCAGCTCAGGACTAGCGGGGGGCGGAAATGAGCAGTTCTTC
. | TRBJ1-2 | TRBV9 | . | CASSVAVGDHYGYTF | TGTGCCAGCAGCGTAGCTGTCGGGGATCACTATGGCTACACCTTC
. | TRBJ2-2 | TRBV7-2 | TRBD1 | CASSVDRGGGELFF | TGTGCCAGCAGCGTCGACAGGGGTGGCGGGGAGCTGTTTTTT
once | TRBJ2-1 | TRBV18 | TRBD1 | CASSRQGDGQFF | TGTGCCAGCTCCCGACAGGGCGACGGGCAGTTCTTC
once | TRBJ1-4 | TRBV7-9 | TRBD1 | CASSPGQKIATNEKLFF | TGTGCCAGCAGCCCGGGACAGAAGATTGCAACTAATGAAAAACTGTTTTTT
. | TRBJ2-3 | TRBV18 | TRBD1 | CASFTDRVSTDTQYF | TGTGCCAGCTTCACGGACAGGGTGAGCACAGATACGCAGTATTTT
once | TRBJ1-1 | TRBV18 | . | CASSPNTGTGLGAFF | TGTGCCAGCTCACCAAACACCGGGACGGGACTGGGGGCTTTCTTT
. | TRBJ2-5 | TRBV5-1 | TRBD2 | CASSLGSGGRQTQYF | TGCGCCAGCAGCTTGGGTAGCGGGGGTCGCCAGACCCAGTACTTC
. | TRBJ2-7 | TRBV5-4 | TRBD1 | CASSSRTGGYEQYF | TGTGCCAGCAGCTCCCGGACAGGGGGCTACGAGCAGTACTTC
. | TRBJ2-1 | TRBV19 | TRBD2 | CASSTQAGGRFEQFF | TGTGCCAGTAGTACCCAAGCGGGGGGAAGGTTTGAGCAGTTCTTC
. | TRBJ2-3 | TRBV3-1/TRBV3-2 | TRBD1 | CASSDRASTDTQYF | TGTGCCAGCAGCGACAGGGCAAGCACAGATACGCAGTATTTT
. | TRBJ1-3 | TRBV13 | . | CASSPWGGAGNTIYF | TGTGCCAGCAGCCCGTGGGGGGGGGCTGGAAACACCATATATTTT
. | TRBJ1-3 | TRBV5-6 | . | CASSFQESGNTIYF | TGTGCCAGCAGCTTCCAGGAATCTGGAAACACCATATATTTT
. | TRBJ2-6 | TRBV2 | . | CASMGGLGANVLTF | TGTGCCAGCATGGGGGGGCTCGGGGCCAACGTCCTGACTTTC
. | TRBJ1-1 | TRBV14 | . | CASSQARGNTEAFF | TGTGCCAGCAGCCAAGCCAGGGGGAACACTGAAGCTTTCTTT
. | TRBJ2-3 | TRBV19 | . | CASTAGFRTDTQYF | TGTGCCAGTACCGCGGGGTTCCGCACAGATACGCAGTATTTT
. | TRBJ2-3 | TRBV7-2 | . | CASSGESGKSTDTQYF | TGTGCCAGCAGCGGCGAAAGCGGCAAAAGCACAGATACGCAGTATTTT
once | TRBJ2-5 | TRBV7-9 | . | CASSLVPLLARQETQYF | TGTGCCAGCAGCTTAGTCCCGTTACTAGCTAGACAAGAGACCCAGTACTTC
. | TRBJ1-6 | TRBV5-4 | . | CASSLGGAYNSPLHF | TGTGCCAGCAGCTTGGGGGGGGCCTATAATTCACCCCTCCACTTT
few | TRBJ2-2 | TRBV3-1/TRBV3-2 | TRBD1 | CASSQVGTGKTGELFF | TGTGCCAGCAGCCAAGTGGGGACAGGGAAGACCGGGGAGCTGTTTTTT
. | TRBJ1-2 | TRBV10-1 | TRBD1 | CASSRGRDYGYTF | TGCGCCAGCAGCAGGGGGCGAGACTATGGCTACACCTTC
. | TRBJ1-1 | TRBV4-1 | . | CASSLPGKNTEAFF | TGCGCCAGCAGCCTCCCAGGGAAGAACACTGAAGCTTTCTTT
. | TRBJ1-2 | TRBV15 | . | CATSRGGPRERLNGYTF | TGTGCCACCAGCAGAGGGGGCCCCAGGGAAAGGCTAAATGGCTACACCTTC
. | TRBJ2-1 | TRBV11-3 | . | CASSLGGKPYNEQFF | TGTGCCAGCAGCTTAGGAGGGAAACCCTACAATGAGCAGTTCTTC
. | TRBJ1-1 | TRBV5-8 | TRBD1 | CASSIGTDRTEAFF | TGTGCCAGCAGCATAGGGACAGATCGTACTGAAGCTTTCTTT
few | TRBJ1-6 | TRBV9 | . | CASSTVLNSPLHF | TGTGCCAGCTCGACAGTACTAAATTCACCCCTCCACTTT
. | TRBJ2-2 | TRBV11-1 | TRBD2 | CASSLRVAGAGELFF | TGTGCCAGCAGCTTAAGGGTAGCGGGGGCCGGGGAGCTGTTTTTT
. | TRBJ2-3 | TRBV10-3 | TRBD2 | CAISEFGLAGGTQYF | TGTGCCATCAGTGAGTTCGGACTAGCGGGGGGCACGCAGTATTTT
. | TRBJ2-5 | TRBV18 | . | CASSPFGTRTQETQYF | TGTGCCAGCTCACCATTCGGGACACGGACCCAAGAGACCCAGTACTTC
. | TRBJ1-2 | TRBV2 | . | CGPPSYGYTF | TGTGGGCCGCCGTCGTATGGCTACACCTTC
. | TRBJ2-7 | TRBV27 | TRBD1 | CASREAGQGTYEQYF | TGTGCCAGCCGGGAGGCGGGACAGGGAACCTACGAGCAGTACTTC
. | TRBJ1-4 | TRBV4-2 | . | CASSQDVRAEKLFF | TGTGCCAGCAGCCAAGATGTCAGGGCTGAAAAACTGTTTTTT
. | TRBJ2-3 | TRBV4-2 | TRBD1 | CASSLRTGASTDTQYF | TGTGCCAGCAGCCTTCGGACAGGCGCTAGCACAGATACGCAGTATTTT
. | TRBJ2-1 | TRBV5-1 | . | CASSLVGTRGGNEQFF | TGCGCCAGCAGCTTGGTCGGCACCCGAGGGGGTAATGAGCAGTTCTTC
. | TRBJ1-3 | TRBV2 | . | CASSLGANTIYF | TGTGCCAGCAGTCTAGGAGCAAACACCATATATTTT
once | TRBJ2-1 | TRBV7-3 | . | CASSSRGNNEQFF | TGTGCCAGCAGCTCCAGGGGAAACAATGAGCAGTTCTTC
. | TRBJ2-7 | TRBV3-1/TRBV3-2 | TRBD2 | CASSHLNLGGSYEQYF | TGTGCCAGCAGCCACCTCAATTTGGGGGGGAGCTACGAGCAGTACTTC
few | TRBJ1-5 | TRBV19 | TRBD1 | CASRPQGVGSNQPQHF | TGTGCCAGTAGACCCCAGGGGGTAGGTAGCAATCAGCCCCAGCATTTT
few | TRBJ2-7 | TRBV7-6 | . | CASSLSSSGPYEQYF | TGTGCCAGCAGCTTGTCATCCAGCGGACCCTACGAGCAGTACTTC
. | TRBJ1-4 | TRBV5-6 | . | CASSFTPTPNEKLFF | TGTGCCAGCAGCTTTACCCCAACTCCTAATGAAAAACTGTTTTTT
once | TRBJ2-7 | TRBV2 | . | CASSGTGFGVEQYF | TGTGCCAGCAGTGGAACAGGGTTTGGTGTCGAGCAGTACTTC
. | TRBJ2-7 | TRBV4-2 | . | CASSQDGGYEQYF | TGTGCCAGCAGCCAAGATGGCGGCTACGAGCAGTACTTC
few | TRBJ1-2 | TRBV19 | . | CASRKTGTSDYGYTF | TGTGCCAGTAGGAAGACCGGGACATCAGACTATGGCTACACCTTC